This T cell receptor beta chain was identified during a study of beta chain features in type 1 diabetes. Points from the study as a whole: When VDJ junctions were examined, type 1 diabetes patients showed fewer insertions and more deletions. Across all four CD4+ subsets, people with type 1 diabetes showed modestly shorter TCRB CDR3s.

CD45RO/CCR7/CD25/CD127/CD95/CD27 separated CD4+ naive, central memory, regulatory and stem cell-like memory cells by sorting. As every portion of the isolated RNA was reverse transcribed, the sequencing read expressed TCRB transcripts. Sequencing used immunoSEQ multiplex PCR; TCRdb keeps in-frame clones, though not all of them. This repertoire shows about 700,000 clones, under 15% found once; its top ten account for approximately 0.022%. The sample holds a few counts of this clone. Its matching antigen is unknown. Trimming at V came to 8 bases and at J to 5 bases, leaving 8 bases not matched to a gene. Germline values: CDR1 LNHDA, CDR2 SQIVND (reference sequence). The CDR3 covers 14 residues.

The source material was naive CD4+ T cells from blood. The TCR originated in a man aged 18 to 30 with type 1 diabetes. The rearrangement uses TRBV19 and TRBJ1-5, with 8 nucleotides matching TRBD1. The CDR3 reads CASGIDRGDQPQHF. CDR3 bases: TGTGCCAGTGGAATTGACAGGGGCGATCAGCCCCAGCATTTT.